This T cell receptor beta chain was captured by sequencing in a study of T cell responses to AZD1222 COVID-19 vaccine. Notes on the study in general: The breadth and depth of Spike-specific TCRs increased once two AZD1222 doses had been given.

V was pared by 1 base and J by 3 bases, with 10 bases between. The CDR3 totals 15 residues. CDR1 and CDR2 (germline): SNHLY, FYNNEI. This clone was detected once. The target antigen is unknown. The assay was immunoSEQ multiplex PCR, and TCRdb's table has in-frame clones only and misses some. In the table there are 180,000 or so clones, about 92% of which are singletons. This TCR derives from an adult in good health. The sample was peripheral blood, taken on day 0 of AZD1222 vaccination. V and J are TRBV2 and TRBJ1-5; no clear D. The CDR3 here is CASSEDPGDNQPQHF. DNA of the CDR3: TGTGCCAGCAGTGAAGACCCAGGTGACAATCAGCCCCAGCATTTT. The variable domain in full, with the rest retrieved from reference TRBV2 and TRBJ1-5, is EPEVTQTPSHQVTQMGQEVILRCVPISNHLYFYWYRQILGQKVEFLVSFYNNEISEKSEIFDDQFSVERPDGSNFTLKIRSTKLEDSAMYFCASSEDPGDNQPQHFGDGTRLSIL.